This T cell receptor beta chain comes out of a study of shared clonotypes between healthy human individuals. Looking at the study overall: The study enrolled two women and three men aged 18 to 49.

The CDR3 has 15 residues. The germline V gene has CDR1 KGHSH and CDR2 LQKENI. The V segment lost 4 bases and the J segment 9 bases; nucleotides outside the gene matches: 9. Deep was the level at which the assay was run. The repertoire was sequenced with immunoSEQ multiplex PCR; TCRdb's copy has only in-frame clones and lacks some. The sample lists around 600,000 clones, about 97% occurring once. The chain couples TRBV18 to TRBJ2-1, with 10 bases that match TRBD2. Input material: naive CD4+ T cells sorted from blood. Subset specified: CD45RA+ positively selected. The clonotype comes from a woman in her 30s in good health. The CDR3 spells CASSRDLAGVGEQFF. The CDR3 coding sequence is TGTGCCAGCTCACGAGACCTAGCGGGAGTCGGTGAGCAGTTCTTC.